A single sample is the source of the 3 T cell receptor beta chains below, sequenced in a study of PD-L1 blockade in urothelial cancer. Stated time point: peripheral blood 6 weeks after treatment start. Sequencing used immunoSEQ multiplex PCR; TCRdb keeps in-frame clones, though not all of them. The table has about 120,000 clones, 75% to 95% seen once. The source was PBMCs, collected around atezolizumab (anti-PD-L1) treatment. The receptors originated from a man aged 55 to 70 with urothelial cancer.

The chain recombines TRBV29-1 with TRBJ2-3, with 9 bases identical to TRBD1. J lost 0 bases, V lost 6 bases, and 10 bases had no gene match. This CDR3 spans 16 amino acids. Germline V gene data show CDR1 as SQVTM and CDR2 as ANQGSEA. CDR3 amino acids: CSVFPGQGFSTDTQYF. For the CDR3, the DNA is TGCAGCGTGTTTCCGGGACAGGGATTTAGCACAGATACGCAGTATTTT.

This clone occurred a few times. The chain combines TRBV5-6 with TRBJ1-2, with a possible D match to TRBD1 (5 bases). CDR3 length: 12 residues. Germline values: CDR1 SGHDT, CDR2 YYEEEE. Trimming removed 0 bases at V and 8 bases at J, with 8 bases between. The CDR3 nucleotides read TGTGCCAGCAGCTTGGCAGGGAACGGCTACACCTTC. Amino acids: CASSLAGNGYTF.

The rearrangement uses TRBV9 and TRBJ2-1, with 9 bases matching TRBD1. The germline V gene has CDR1 SGDLS and CDR2 YYNGEE. The V segment lost 0 bases and the J segment 1 base; nucleotides outside the gene matches: 11. The CDR3 covers 19 residues. The CDR3 DNA sequence: TGTGCCAGCAGCGTAGCTGGAGGTTCACAGGGGGCGTCCTACAATGAGCAGTTCTTC. Protein: CASSVAGGSQGASYNEQFF.